These T cell receptor beta chains were read from a single sample in a study of cytomegalovirus exposure and HLA in healthy donors. Here immunoSEQ multiplex PCR was the method, and the copy in TCRdb shows in-frame clones only, minus some. The table lists around 94,000 clones, roughly 94% of them singletons. Source material: PBMCs. The receptors originated from a woman aged 18-35 years in good health and CMV-seronegative. Both conserved end residues are part of each CDR3. The order of the fields is J gene, clone size, D gene, V gene, CDR3 protein, CDR3 DNA. D genes are given only for firm matches. The size field is filled for only some rows; it gives once, few, many or a size class.

J gene: TRBJ2-2; clone size: -; D gene: TRBD2; V gene: TRBV29-1; CDR3 protein: CSSGGGNTGELFF; CDR3 DNA: TGCAGCTCCGGGGGGGGGAACACCGGGGAGCTGTTTTTT
J gene: TRBJ1-4; clone size: -; D gene: -; V gene: TRBV7-6; CDR3 protein: CASSFARFF; CDR3 DNA: TGTGCCAGCAGCTTTGCTAGGTTTTTT
J gene: TRBJ1-5; clone size: many; D gene: -; V gene: TRBV29-1; CDR3 protein: CSVGGGAGEPQHF; CDR3 DNA: TGCAGCGTTGGAGGAGGGGCTGGTGAGCCCCAGCATTTT
J gene: TRBJ2-7; clone size: -; D gene: TRBD2; V gene: TRBV27; CDR3 protein: CASSFGGGAREQYF; CDR3 DNA: TGTGCCAGCAGTTTCGGCGGGGGAGCAAGGGAGCAGTACTTC
J gene: TRBJ1-2; clone size: -; D gene: TRBD1; V gene: TRBV6-1; CDR3 protein: CASSEYGTGIGYTF; CDR3 DNA: TGTGCCAGCAGTGAATATGGGACAGGGATCGGCTACACCTTC
J gene: TRBJ2-7; clone size: -; D gene: -; V gene: TRBV5-1; CDR3 protein: CASSLSQGSYEQYF; CDR3 DNA: TGCGCCAGCAGCTTGTCCCAGGGTTCCTACGAGCAGTACTTC
J gene: TRBJ1-2; clone size: -; D gene: -; V gene: TRBV10-3; CDR3 protein: CAISVQEGNYGYTF; CDR3 DNA: TGTGCCATCAGTGTCCAGGAGGGGAACTATGGCTACACCTTC
J gene: TRBJ2-2; clone size: -; D gene: TRBD1; V gene: TRBV4-2; CDR3 protein: CASSQEGDSSPGELFF; CDR3 DNA: TGTGCCAGCAGCCAAGAAGGGGACAGTAGCCCCGGGGAGCTGTTTTTT
J gene: TRBJ2-2; clone size: -; D gene: -; V gene: TRBV2; CDR3 protein: CASSEIQGRSGGELFF; CDR3 DNA: TGTGCCAGCAGTGAAATACAGGGTCGATCCGGCGGGGAGCTGTTTTTT
J gene: TRBJ2-3; clone size: -; D gene: TRBD2; V gene: TRBV29-1; CDR3 protein: CSATAAIAGGHTDTQYF; CDR3 DNA: TGCAGCGCCACCGCCGCCATAGCGGGGGGGCACACAGATACGCAGTATTTT
J gene: TRBJ2-2; clone size: -; D gene: -; V gene: TRBV7-2; CDR3 protein: CARLGPGGELFF; CDR3 DNA: TGTGCCAGGCTGGGGCCGGGCGGGGAGCTGTTTTTT
J gene: TRBJ2-1; clone size: -; D gene: -; V gene: TRBV15; CDR3 protein: CATSREDRDYNEQFF; CDR3 DNA: TGTGCCACCAGCAGAGAAGACCGGGACTACAATGAGCAGTTCTTC
J gene: TRBJ1-5; clone size: -; D gene: -; V gene: TRBV2; CDR3 protein: CASSELYSNQPQHF; CDR3 DNA: TGTGCCAGCAGTGAGTTATATAGCAATCAGCCCCAGCATTTT
J gene: TRBJ1-2; clone size: -; D gene: -; V gene: TRBV7-8; CDR3 protein: CASSGTATRRYGYTF; CDR3 DNA: TGTGCCAGCAGTGGGACTGCTACCCGTCGCTATGGCTACACCTTC
J gene: TRBJ1-4; clone size: -; D gene: TRBD1; V gene: TRBV15; CDR3 protein: CATSREKQGANEKLFF; CDR3 DNA: TGTGCCACCAGCAGAGAGAAACAGGGGGCTAATGAAAAACTGTTTTTT
J gene: TRBJ1-2; clone size: -; D gene: TRBD1; V gene: TRBV30; CDR3 protein: CAWSVGQGDYGYTF; CDR3 DNA: TGTGCCTGGAGTGTAGGACAGGGTGATTATGGCTACACCTTC
J gene: TRBJ1-5; clone size: -; D gene: -; V gene: TRBV6-7; CDR3 protein: CASSYPGGLRNQPQHF; CDR3 DNA: TGTGCCAGCAGTTACCCTGGGGGACTACGCAATCAGCCCCAGCATTTT